What follows is one T cell receptor (beta chain) and its context. This record belongs to a study of technical replicates of blood from a handful of donors. The table came from immunoSEQ multiplex PCR; TCRdb's copy has only in-frame clones and leaves some out. Found here are about 61,000 clones, around 97% of them singletons; the top ten hold 0.15% to 0.25%. This sequence was found in a human donor in good health. The sequencing input was T cells isolated from PBMCs.

The CDR3 is CASTPQVGSRYNEQFF. The CDR3 nucleotides are TGTGCCAGCACCCCCCAGGTCGGGAGTAGGTACAATGAGCAGTTCTTC. The rearrangement links TRBV7-9 to TRBJ2-1, with D maybe TRBD2 (6 bases). V was trimmed by 7 bases and J by 4 bases, leaving 20 bases between them. The CDR3 sequence is 16 residues long. Germline values: CDR1 SEHNR, CDR2 FQNEAQ (reference sequence). The full variable domain, its missing parts supplied by reference TRBV7-9 and TRBJ2-1, is DTGVSQNPRHKITKRGQNVTFRCDPISEHNRLYWYRQTLGQGPEFLTYFQNEAQLEKSRLLSDRFSAERPKGSFSTLEIQRTEQGDSAMYLCASTPQVGSRYNEQFFGPGTRLTVL.